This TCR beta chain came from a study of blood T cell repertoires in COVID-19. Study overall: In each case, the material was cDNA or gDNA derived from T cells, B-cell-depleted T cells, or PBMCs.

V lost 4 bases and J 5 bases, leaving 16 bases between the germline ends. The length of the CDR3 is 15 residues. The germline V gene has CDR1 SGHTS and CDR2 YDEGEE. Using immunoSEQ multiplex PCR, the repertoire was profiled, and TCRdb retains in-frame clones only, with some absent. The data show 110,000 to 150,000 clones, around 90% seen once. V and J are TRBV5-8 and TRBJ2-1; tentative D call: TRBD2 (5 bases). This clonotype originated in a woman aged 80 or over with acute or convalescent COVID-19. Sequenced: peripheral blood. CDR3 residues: CASSPRGLTNNEQFF. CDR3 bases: TGTGCCAGCAGCCCCCGCGGGCTGACGAACAATGAGCAGTTCTTC.